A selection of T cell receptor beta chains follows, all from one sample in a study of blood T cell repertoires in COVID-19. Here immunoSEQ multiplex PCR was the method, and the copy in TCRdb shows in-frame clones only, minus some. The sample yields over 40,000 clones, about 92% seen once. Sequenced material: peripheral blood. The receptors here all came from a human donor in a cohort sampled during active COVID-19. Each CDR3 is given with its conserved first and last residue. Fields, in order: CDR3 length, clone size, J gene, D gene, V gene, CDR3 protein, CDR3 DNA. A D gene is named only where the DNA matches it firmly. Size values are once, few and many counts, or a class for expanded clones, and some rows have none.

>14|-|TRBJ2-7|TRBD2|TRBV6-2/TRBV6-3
CASSIAGGRTEQYF
TGTGCCAGCAGTATAGCGGGAGGGCGGACCGAGCAGTACTTC
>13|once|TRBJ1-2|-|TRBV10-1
CASSLDSNYGYTF
TGCGCCAGCAGCTTAGACAGTAACTATGGCTACACCTTC
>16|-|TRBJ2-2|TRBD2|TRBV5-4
CASRLSSGVGTGELFF
TGTGCCAGCAGACTATCTAGCGGGGTTGGCACCGGGGAGCTGTTTTTT
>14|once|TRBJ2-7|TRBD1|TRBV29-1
CSVRGTARTYEQYF
TGCAGCGTTCGAGGGACAGCGAGGACCTACGAGCAGTACTTC
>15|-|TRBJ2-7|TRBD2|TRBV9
CASSVAVGGRGEQYF
TGTGCCAGCAGCGTAGCTGTCGGCGGGAGGGGCGAGCAGTACTTC
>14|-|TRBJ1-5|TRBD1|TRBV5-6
CASSKQGAVQPQHF
TGTGCCAGCAGCAAACAGGGGGCGGTTCAGCCCCAGCATTTT
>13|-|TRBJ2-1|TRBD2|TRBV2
CASNAGGLSEQFF
TGTGCCAGCAACGCGGGAGGGCTAAGTGAGCAGTTCTTC
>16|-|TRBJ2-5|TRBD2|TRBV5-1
CASSPLLAGGQETQYF
TGCGCCAGCAGCCCCCTCCTAGCGGGGGGGCAAGAGACCCAGTACTTC
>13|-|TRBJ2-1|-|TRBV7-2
CASSQGLGDEQFF
TGTGCCAGCAGCCAGGGACTGGGGGATGAGCAGTTCTTC
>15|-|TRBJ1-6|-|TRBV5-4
CASSESRQLNSPLHF
TGTGCCAGCAGCGAGAGCCGACAGTTAAATTCACCCCTCCACTTT
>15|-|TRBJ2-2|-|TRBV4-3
CASSRVGLSLGELFF
TGCGCCAGCAGCCGGGTGGGACTTAGCCTTGGGGAGCTGTTTTTT
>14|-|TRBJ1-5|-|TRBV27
CASSLNQAGQPQHF
TGTGCCAGCAGTTTAAATCAGGCGGGACAGCCCCAGCATTTT
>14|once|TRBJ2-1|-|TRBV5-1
CASSLGAESGFEFF
TGCGCCAGCAGCTTGGGAGCCGAGAGCGGGTTCGAGTTCTTC
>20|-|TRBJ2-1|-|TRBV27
CASSPMGFWHSTPSGNEQFF
TGTGCCAGCAGTCCGATGGGTTTTTGGCACTCGACCCCTTCGGGCAATGAGCAGTTCTTC
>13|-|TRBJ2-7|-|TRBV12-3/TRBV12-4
CASSLDRHYEQYF
TGTGCCAGCAGTTTGGACAGACACTACGAGCAGTACTTC
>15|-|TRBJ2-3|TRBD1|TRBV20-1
CSASDRAVPTDTQYF
TGCAGTGCTAGTGACAGGGCGGTTCCCACAGATACGCAGTATTTT
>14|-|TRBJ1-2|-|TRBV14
CASSQDNRVYGYTF
TGTGCCAGCAGCCAAGATAACAGGGTGTATGGCTACACCTTC
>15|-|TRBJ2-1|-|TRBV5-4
CASSLSGGAYNEQFF
TGTGCCAGCAGCTTGAGTGGGGGGGCATACAATGAGCAGTTCTTC
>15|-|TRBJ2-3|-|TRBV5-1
CASSLNARATDTQYF
TGCGCCAGCAGCTTGAACGCGAGGGCCACAGATACGCAGTATTTT
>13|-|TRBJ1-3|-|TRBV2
CASSWGRGDTIYF
TGTGCCAGCAGTTGGGGCAGGGGAGACACCATATATTTT